The source of this T cell receptor (beta chain) is a study of control samples from healthy donors and cancer patients. Some clones are missing from TCRdb's copy, which holds only in-frame ones; the method was immunoSEQ multiplex PCR. The data show approximately 190,000 clones, and the top ten clones hold approximately 2.2%. The CDR3 length is 15 residues. Between the trimmed V and J ends, which lost 0 bases and 1 base, there was a span of 9 bases. Germline CDR1 is MGHRA and CDR2 is YSYEKL. Material: blood. The chain uses TRBV4-1 and TRBJ1-2; TRBD1 might be the D (5 bases). The receptor comes from a woman younger than 45 in good health. The CDR3 sequence: CASSQDRGLNYGYTF. The CDR3 DNA sequence: TGCGCCAGCAGCCAAGATAGGGGTCTTAACTATGGCTACACCTTC.